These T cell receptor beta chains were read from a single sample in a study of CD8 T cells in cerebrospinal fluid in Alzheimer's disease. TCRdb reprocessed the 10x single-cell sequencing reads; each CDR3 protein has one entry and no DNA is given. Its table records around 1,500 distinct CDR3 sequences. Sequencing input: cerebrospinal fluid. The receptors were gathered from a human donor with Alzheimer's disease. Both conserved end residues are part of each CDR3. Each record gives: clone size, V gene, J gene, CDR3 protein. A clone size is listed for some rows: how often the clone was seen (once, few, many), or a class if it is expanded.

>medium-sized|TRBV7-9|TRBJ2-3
CASSQRDTQYF
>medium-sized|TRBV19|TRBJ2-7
CASTIGGGGGEQYF
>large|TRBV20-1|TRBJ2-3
CSALSGGADTQYF
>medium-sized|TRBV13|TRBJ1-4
CASSFGPRGIEKLFF
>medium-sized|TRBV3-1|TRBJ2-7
CASSQGGRDEQYF
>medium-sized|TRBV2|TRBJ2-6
CASSDARTGKSSGANVLTF
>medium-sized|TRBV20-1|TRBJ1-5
CSASGGADQPQHF
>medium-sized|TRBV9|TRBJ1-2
CASSARGAEGSGSYGYTF
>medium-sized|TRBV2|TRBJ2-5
CASTEGGRGGQETQYF
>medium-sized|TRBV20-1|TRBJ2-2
CSARLAGGIGELFF
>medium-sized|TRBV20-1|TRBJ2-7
CSAIRGTGPVGQYF
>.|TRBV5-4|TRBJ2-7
CASSLRGSGREAPLLEQYF
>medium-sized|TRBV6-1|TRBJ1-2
CASSEDGTGIGRFYGYTF
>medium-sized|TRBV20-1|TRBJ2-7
CSAQGAREQYF
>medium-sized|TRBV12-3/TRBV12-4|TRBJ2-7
CASSFSSSLSYEQYF
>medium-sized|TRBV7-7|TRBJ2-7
CASSPFVGGPREQYF
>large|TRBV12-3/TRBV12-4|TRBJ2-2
CASRLTVGELFF
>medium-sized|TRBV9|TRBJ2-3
CASSPYEGRTDTQYF
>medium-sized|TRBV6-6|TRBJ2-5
CASTPGQSNHPQYF
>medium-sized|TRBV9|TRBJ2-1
CASSVSGQGAWNEQFF